Presented here are 24 T cell receptor beta chains from one specimen sequenced in a study of cytomegalovirus exposure and HLA in healthy donors. A multiplex PCR was run with 60 Vbeta primers and 13 Jbeta primers. Profiling relied on immunoSEQ multiplex PCR, and the TCRdb table lists in-frame clones only, not all of them. The table shows roughly 120,000 clones, with 77% occurring only once. The material sequenced was PBMCs. The receptors were gathered from a human donor in good health.

Notes on this clone: In this CDR3 the conserved last residue, phenylalanine or tryptophan, is missing, so a read error is likely. The rearrangement uses TRBV19 and TRBJ1-2; D unclear. From germline, CDR1 is LNHDA and CDR2 SQIVND (reference sequence). V shed 9 bases and J shed 4 bases, with 21 bases lying between them. The CDR3 is 15 residues long. In DNA, the CDR3 is TGTGCCAGCCGGGAAGGGAGTGTCGTTAGCTATGGCTACACCCTC. Its translation is CASREGSVVSYGYTL.

The rearrangement joins TRBV28 to TRBJ1-1; D unresolved. Germline values: CDR1 MDHEN, CDR2 SYDVKM. Deletions cut 2 bases from V and 9 bases from J, with 10 bases between. The CDR3 is 12 amino acids. The CDR3 DNA reads TGTGCCAGCAGTTTAGTCGTCGGGAAAGCTTTCTTT. As protein: CASSLVVGKAFF.

J is TRBJ1-5 and V is TRBV19; maybe TRBD1 (5 bases). The CDR3 is made up of 14 amino acids. Germline V CDR1 and CDR2: LNHDA, SQIVND (reference sequence). V gave up 5 bases and J gave up 3 bases, with 11 bases separating them. CDR3 amino acids: CASSPRQFNQPQHF. The CDR3 nucleotides read TGTGCCAGTAGTCCTAGACAGTTCAATCAGCCCCAGCATTTT.

V usage is TRBV5-6 and J usage is TRBJ2-7, with 8 bases that match TRBD2. CDR1 SGHDT and CDR2 YYEEEE come from the germline V gene. Trimming at V came to 3 bases and at J to 7 bases, leaving 9 bases not matched to a gene. The CDR3 runs to 14 residues. CDR3 loop: CASSWGLGIREQYF. Here the CDR3 DNA reads TGTGCCAGCAGCTGGGGACTAGGAATACGTGAGCAGTACTTC. The variable domain in full, completed from reference TRBV5-6 and TRBJ2-7, reads DAGVTQSPTHLIKTRGQQVTLRCSPKSGHDTVSWYQQALGQGPQFIFQYYEEEERQRGNFPDRFSGHQFPNYSSELNVNALLLGDSALYLCASSWGLGIREQYFGPGTRLTVT.

The chain couples TRBV7-3 to TRBJ2-1, with TRBD2 matching over 8 bases. CDR3 length: 14 residues. Germline V gene data show CDR1 as SGHTA and CDR2 as FQGTGA. With V trimmed by 3 bases and J by 7 bases, 5 bases remained unmatched. CDR3: CASSFREGGNEQFF. The CDR3 DNA sequence: TGTGCCAGCAGCTTTCGGGAGGGCGGAAATGAGCAGTTCTTC.

The sample holds a few counts of this clone. The junction and the germline gene differ at one end; a read error may be behind it. The chain has TRBV7-9 and TRBJ2-3, with 7 bases lining up with TRBD2. Germline V CDR1 and CDR2: SEHNR, FQNEAQ (reference sequence). The CDR3 loop spans 17 amino acids. CDR3 coding DNA: TGTTCCAGCAGCCTAGTCCCTATCGGCGGGAGTGTAGATACGCAGTATTTT. Its protein is CSSSLVPIGGSVDTQYF.

V and J are TRBV4-2 and TRBJ2-5, with 10 bases fitting TRBD2. The last part of the DNA fits TRBJ2-7 better; the J call may be wrong. Germline CDR1 and CDR2: LGHNA and YNFKEQ. This CDR3 has 18 residues. CDR3: CASSQDTALAGESYEQYF. In DNA, the CDR3 is TGTGCCAGCAGCCAAGACACGGCGCTAGCGGGAGAATCGTACGAGCAGTACTTC.

In the case of this clone: One end of the junction varies from germline; a read error may be responsible. The CDR3 loop is CASSEGGTAKNSQYF. The CDR3 DNA reads as TGCGCCAGCAGTGAGGGAGGGACAGCGAAAAACAGTCAGTACTTC. This chain uses TRBV10-1 with TRBJ2-4; TRBD1 might be the D (7 bases). The CDR3 runs 15 residues. CDR1 is WNHNN and CDR2 is SYGVQD in the germline V gene (reference sequence).

J is TRBJ1-6 and V is TRBV9, with 8 bases lining up with TRBD1. Germline V CDR1 and CDR2: SGDLS, YYNGEE. The CDR3 is 15 amino acids. V shed 3 bases and J 10 bases; nucleotides not matched to a gene: 9. The CDR3 DNA reads as TGTGCCAGCAGCGGGTGGACAGGGTTAGTATCACCCCTCCACTTT. Protein product: CASSGWTGLVSPLHF.

Remarks on this clone: Relative to the germline gene, one junction end is altered; a read error may explain this. The V call is TRBV7-9, the J call TRBJ1-1; 8 nucleotides agree with TRBD1. This CDR3 comprises 13 residues. Germline CDR1 is SEHNR and CDR2 is FQNEAQ (reference sequence). CDR3 in amino acids: CSSSPGQGTEAFF. The CDR3 bases are TGTTCCAGCAGCCCCGGACAGGGCACTGAAGCTTTCTTT.

This chain links TRBV11-3 with TRBJ2-3; D unresolved. The V and J ends lost 9 bases and 2 bases respectively, with 15 bases between them. Germline V gene lookup returns CDR1 SGHNT and CDR2 YENEEA. CDR3 length: 14 residues. Written as DNA, the CDR3 is TGTGCCAGTACATTTGGAGAGACCACAGATACGCAGTATTTT. It encodes CASTFGETTDTQYF.

The CDR3 loop is CASSPRDSSQETQYF. CDR3 coding DNA: TGCGCCAGCAGCCCCCGGGACAGTAGCCAAGAGACCCAGTACTTC. The chain combines TRBV5-1 with TRBJ2-5, with 7 bases lining up with TRBD1. Trimming cost V 4 bases and J 1 base; bases outside gene matches: 7. The CDR3 spans 15 residues. CDR1 is SGHRS, CDR2 YFSETQ, per germline.

The V gene is TRBV4-1, the J gene TRBJ2-3, with a weak D call TRBD1 (5 bases). Looked up from germline, CDR1 is MGHRA and CDR2 is YSYEKL. This CDR3 is 15 amino acids long. Deletions cut 0 bases from V and 11 bases from J, with 18 bases between. CDR3 sequence reads: CASSQDSGTAGKQYF. CDR3 coding DNA: TGCGCCAGCAGCCAAGATTCGGGTACGGCAGGGAAGCAGTATTTT.

The rearrangement links TRBV7-9 to TRBJ2-1; 11 nucleotides agree with TRBD2. After removal of 5 bases from V and 7 bases from J, the junction contained 4 bases not matched to a gene. The CDR3 totals 14 residues. Germline V gene sequence: CDR1 SEHNR, CDR2 FQNEAQ (reference sequence). CDR3 sequence (DNA): TGTGCCAGCAGCCCCGGGACTAGCGGTAATGAGCAGTTCTTC. This encodes CASSPGTSGNEQFF.

The DNA for the CDR3 is TGTGCCAGCAGTTTAGGGACAGGCTATGGCTACACCTTC. It is translated as CASSLGTGYGYTF. The chain uses TRBV28 and TRBJ1-2; 8 nucleotides match TRBD1. Losses at the gene ends were 2 bases for V and 4 bases for J; bases not matched to a gene: 0. The CDR3 is made up of 13 amino acids. Germline loops: CDR1 MDHEN, CDR2 SYDVKM.

A remark on this clone: An end of the junction differs from the germline gene, which may be a read error. The gene calls are TRBV7-9 and TRBJ1-2; no firm D call. The CDR3 runs to 13 residues. Germline V gives CDR1 SEHNR, CDR2 FQNEAQ (reference sequence). This CDR3 reads CSSSLVVTEGYTF. CDR3 in DNA: TGTTCCAGCAGCTTAGTAGTCACCGAGGGCTACACCTTC.

The table lists this clone with a few counts. V and J are TRBV19 and TRBJ1-1, with TRBD1 matching 10 bases. This CDR3 spans 14 amino acids. Germline assignment: CDR1 LNHDA and CDR2 SQIVND (reference sequence). The V gene end was trimmed by 5 bases and the J gene end by 4 bases; junction bases not matched to a gene: 4. The CDR3 spells CASSRDRGSTEAFF. DNA for the CDR3: TGTGCCAGTAGTCGGGACAGGGGAAGCACTGAAGCTTTCTTT.

The V call is TRBV5-1, the J call TRBJ2-3, with 8 bases lining up with TRBD2. The germline CDR1 and CDR2 sequences are SGHRS and YFSETQ. The CDR3 covers 17 residues. V trimming: 7 bases; J trimming: 0 bases; junction bases outside the gene matches: 13. CDR3: CASRPGGASGSTDTQYF. CDR3 nucleotides: TGCGCCAGCCGCCCGGGGGGGGCTAGCGGGAGCACAGATACGCAGTATTTT.

This chain uses TRBV10-3 with TRBJ2-7, with D possibly being TRBD1 (5 bases). Germline loops: CDR1 ENHRY, CDR2 SYGVKD. The ends were cut back, 1 base at V and 3 bases at J, with 10 bases in the middle. The CDR3 sequence is 14 residues long. The CDR3, as DNA: TGTGCCATCAGTGAGTTGGGGCGCAACTACGAGCAGTACTTC. Its translation: CAISELGRNYEQYF.

This clone was seen a few times. The chain joins TRBV6-6 to TRBJ2-5; 13 bases fit TRBD2. Germline assignment: CDR1 MNHNY and CDR2 SVGAGI (reference sequence). The V gene end was trimmed by 7 bases and the J gene end by 10 bases; junction bases not matched to a gene: 6. The CDR3 length is 13 residues. The CDR3: CASTSGTSGVQYF. CDR3 coding DNA: TGTGCCAGCACCTCAGGGACTAGCGGGGTCCAGTACTTC.

The J gene is TRBJ2-5, the V gene TRBV7-9; D remains unclear. Germline V lookup: CDR1 SEHNR, CDR2 FQNEAQ (reference sequence). This CDR3 contains 15 residues. Trimming took off 4 bases at V and 5 bases at J, with 17 bases between the two ends. CDR3 nucleotides: TGTGCCAGCAGCTCCTCGGAGTTGCGTGGGGAGACCCAGTACTTC. This encodes CASSSSELRGETQYF.

The CDR3 DNA sequence: TGTGCCAGCAGTGAATGGGGGGACGCGGAGCCCCAGCATTTT. Translation gives CASSEWGDAEPQHF. The chain is built from TRBV2 and TRBJ1-5; tentative D call: TRBD1 (5 bases). Germline V gene sequence: CDR1 SNHLY, CDR2 FYNNEI. V was cut by 2 bases and J by 8 bases, with 13 bases left in between. The CDR3 consists of 14 residues.

The rearrangement joins TRBV7-2 to TRBJ2-2, with 8 bases matching TRBD1. V dropped 0 bases and J dropped 3; count of bases not matched to a gene: 9. Per the germline V gene, CDR1 is SGHTA and CDR2 is FQGNSA. The CDR3 is made up of 18 amino acids. CDR3 sequence: CASSLALGSGGHTGELFF. Written as DNA, the CDR3 is TGTGCCAGCAGCTTAGCGCTTGGGTCAGGGGGCCACACCGGGGAGCTGTTTTTT. The variable domain in full, completed from reference TRBV7-2 and TRBJ2-2, reads GAGVSQSPSNKVTEKGKDVELRCDPISGHTALYWYRQSLGQGLEFLIYFQGNSAPDKSGLPSDRFSAERTGGSVSTLTIQRTQQEDSAVYLCASSLALGSGGHTGELFFGEGSRLTVL.

The chain combines TRBV7-8 with TRBJ2-7; D is possibly TRBD1 (6 bases). CDR3 length: 15 residues. Germline V gene data show CDR1 as SGHVS and CDR2 as FQNEAQ. V lost 0 bases, J lost 2 bases, and 11 bases lay in between. The CDR3: CASSLAGAQAYEQYF. The CDR3 DNA sequence: TGTGCCAGCAGCTTAGCGGGGGCGCAAGCCTACGAGCAGTACTTC.